This record looks at one T cell receptor beta chain sequence and its context. One to two pinch biopsies were taken from the rectum during colonoscopy. Profiled with immunoSEQ multiplex PCR; TCRdb holds only in-frame clones, not every one. Of approximately 37,000 clones listed, about 81% were seen once; the top ten hold over 8.5%. The sample is drawn from a study of pediatric ulcerative colitis. Trimming shortened V by 3 bases and J by 0 bases, and 12 bases separated the two germline ends. Germline CDR1 and CDR2: MDHEN and SYDVKM. The CDR3 runs 16 residues. This chain links TRBV28 with TRBJ1-3; D is uncertain. This receptor was identified in a boy younger than 18 with severe ulcerative colitis. The sample taken for sequencing was gut tissue. The CDR3 loop reads CASSLGELRSGNTIYF. The DNA for the CDR3 is TGTGCCAGCAGTTTGGGCGAGCTGCGCTCTGGAAACACCATATATTTT. Looking up the rest from reference TRBV28 and TRBJ1-3 gives the full variable domain: DVKVTQSSRYLVKRTGEKVFLECVQDMDHENMFWYRQDPGLGLRLIYFSYDVKMKEKGDIPEGYSVSREKKERFSLILESASTNQTSMYLCASSLGELRSGNTIYFGEGSWLTVV.